Each of the 32 T cell receptor beta chains below was sequenced from the same sample in a study of blood T cell repertoires in COVID-19. Clones were read by immunoSEQ multiplex PCR, and TCRdb kept only the in-frame ones, dropping some. The top ten clones hold more than 9.5% of a sample with about 29,000 clones, 84% of them seen once. Material: peripheral blood. Source of these receptors: an older man with active COVID-19.

The V gene is TRBV7-2, the J gene TRBJ2-1; possible D gene TRBD1, 6 bases. Looked up from germline, CDR1 is SGHTA and CDR2 is FQGNSA. The CDR3 runs 14 residues. V was clipped by 5 bases and J by 6 bases, with 14 bases between them. The CDR3 spells CASSPRRGRNEQFF. CDR3 in DNA: TGTGCCAGCAGCCCCCGCAGGGGTCGCAATGAGCAGTTCTTC.

The V and J genes are TRBV9 and TRBJ1-5; D gene ambiguous. V was pared by 0 bases and J by 5 bases, with 6 bases between. CDR3 length: 13 residues. CDR1 is SGDLS, CDR2 YYNGEE, per germline. The CDR3 region has the DNA TGTGCCAGCAGCGTAGGGCTAGATCAGCCCCAGCATTTT. Its translation: CASSVGLDQPQHF.

This clone has only one observation. The chain employs TRBV19 and TRBJ2-2; 10 bases are shared with TRBD1. The CDR3 contains 15 residues. Germline V CDR1 and CDR2: LNHDA, SQIVND (reference sequence). V lost 6 bases to trimming and J lost 3 bases; unmatched junction nucleotides: 4. CDR3 in DNA: TGTGCCAGTAGGGGGGACAGGGGATACACCGGGGAGCTGTTTTTT. As protein: CASRGDRGYTGELFF.

The CDR3 region has the DNA TGTGCCAGTAGTTTTTCCGGGGGATATCAGCCCCAGCATTTT. This sequence encodes CASSFSGGYQPQHF. This rearrangement joins TRBV19 to TRBJ1-5, with TRBD1 as a possible D gene (5 bases). CDR3 length equals 14 residues. V dropped 5 bases and J dropped 5 bases, with 13 bases sitting between them. CDR1 LNHDA and CDR2 SQIVND come from the germline V gene (reference sequence). Filled out from reference TRBV19 and TRBJ1-5, the complete variable domain reads DGGITQSPKYLFRKEGQNVTLSCEQNLNHDAMYWYRQDPGQGLRLIYYSQIVNDFQKGDIAEGYSVSREKKESFPLTVTSAQKNPTAFYLCASSFSGGYQPQHFGDGTRLSIL.

V gene TRBV6-5 combines with J gene TRBJ2-7, with 7 bases lining up with TRBD1. The CDR3 extends over 12 amino acids. The J segment lost 0 bases and the V segment lost 10 bases, leaving 3 bases of the junction unmatched. From germline, CDR1 is MNHEY and CDR2 SVGAGI. CDR3: CATRGSSYEQYF. As DNA, the CDR3 is TGTGCCACCAGGGGGAGCTCCTACGAGCAGTACTTC.

The chain couples TRBV6-5 to TRBJ1-2, with 7 bases that match TRBD1. Trimming took 5 bases from V and 4 from J; bases not matched to a gene: 10. Germline V CDR1 and CDR2: MNHEY, SVGAGI. The CDR3 runs to 15 residues. The CDR3 coding sequence is TGTGCCAGCAGTCCACATGGGGGGACAGCCTATGGCTACACCTTC. This encodes CASSPHGGTAYGYTF.

The genes are TRBV6-5 and TRBJ2-5; D might be TRBD1 (5 bases). The CDR3 totals 13 residues. Germline assignment: CDR1 MNHEY and CDR2 SVGAGI. V was clipped by 5 bases and J by 4 bases, with 11 bases between them. For the CDR3, the DNA is TGTGCCAGCAGTCGGCAGGGTGGAGAGACCCAGTACTTC. It is translated as CASSRQGGETQYF.

This clone was seen a handful of times. V usage is TRBV7-9 and J usage is TRBJ1-1, with TRBD1 matching 8 bases. V shed 5 bases, J shed 5 bases, and the junction held 4 bases outside the gene matches. This CDR3 contains 13 residues. Per germline, CDR1 SEHNR and CDR2 FQNEAQ (reference sequence). The CDR3: CASSPGQGTEAFF. Here the CDR3 DNA reads TGTGCCAGCAGCCCCGGACAGGGAACTGAAGCTTTCTTT. Looking up the rest from reference TRBV7-9 and TRBJ1-1 gives the full variable domain: DTGVSQNPRHKITKRGQNVTFRCDPISEHNRLYWYRQTLGQGPEFLTYFQNEAQLEKSRLLSDRFSAERPKGSFSTLEIQRTEQGDSAMYLCASSPGQGTEAFFGQGTRLTVV.

The chain couples TRBV5-1 to TRBJ2-3; 7 positions agree with TRBD1. CDR1 and CDR2 from the germline V gene are SGHRS and YFSETQ. The CDR3 extends over 15 amino acids. The V gene end was trimmed by 4 bases and the J gene end by 0 bases; junction bases not matched to a gene: 5. The chain's CDR3 is CASSQGTVSTDTQYF. CDR3 DNA sequence: TGCGCCAGCAGCCAGGGGACAGTAAGCACAGATACGCAGTATTTT. The full variable domain, with the rest looked up from reference TRBV5-1 and TRBJ2-3, is KAGVTQTPRYLIKTRGQQVTLSCSPISGHRSVSWYQQTPGQGLQFLFEYFSETQRNKGNFPGRFSGRQFSNSRSEMNVSTLELGDSALYLCASSQGTVSTDTQYFGPGTRLTVL.

This chain links TRBV6-5 with TRBJ1-5; 10 bases are a match to TRBD1. Per germline, CDR1 MNHEY and CDR2 SVGAGI. The junction had 5 bases not matched to a gene; V was cut back by 6 bases and J by 3 bases. CDR3 length: 15 residues. CDR3 in amino acids: CASRRTGGDNQPQHF. CDR3 bases: TGTGCCAGCAGAAGGACAGGGGGAGACAATCAGCCCCAGCATTTT.

The CDR3 reads CASSLGDYGYTF. CDR3 coding DNA: TGTGCCAGCAGCTTGGGAGACTATGGCTACACCTTC. The chain carries TRBV7-9 and TRBJ1-2; D unresolved. The V end was cut by 3 bases, the J end by 3 bases, with 5 bases between. The CDR3 length is 12 residues. From germline, CDR1 is SEHNR and CDR2 FQNEAQ (reference sequence).

This rearrangement joins TRBV30 to TRBJ2-7, with 12 bases that match TRBD1. The CDR3 loop spans 15 amino acids. The germline V gene has CDR1 GTSNPN and CDR2 SVGIG (reference sequence). V was pared by 2 bases and J by 4 bases, with 6 bases of the junction left unmatched. CDR3 residues: CAWSKPGQGAYEQYF. The DNA of the CDR3 is TGTGCCTGGAGTAAACCGGGACAGGGGGCTTACGAGCAGTACTTC.

Only a few counts were recorded for this clone. The rearrangement joins TRBV10-3 to TRBJ2-3; 9 bases match TRBD2. CDR3 length: 14 residues. Germline loops: CDR1 ENHRY, CDR2 SYGVKD. V dropped 11 bases and J dropped 2; count of bases not matched to a gene: 8. For the CDR3, the DNA is TGTGCCGCGGCCGCGGGGGGGAACACAGATACGCAGTATTTT. Translation gives CAAAAGGNTDTQYF.

The chain has TRBV5-1 and TRBJ2-7, with 10 bases matching TRBD1. The ends lost 5 bases at V and 1 base at J; junction bases unmatched: 9. From germline, CDR1 is SGHRS and CDR2 YFSETQ. This CDR3 is 16 amino acids long. The CDR3 sequence: CASRPTPGQGSYEQYF. The CDR3 DNA follows: TGCGCCAGCAGGCCTACTCCGGGACAGGGGTCCTACGAGCAGTACTTC.

This rearrangement joins TRBV5-1 to TRBJ2-2, with D perhaps TRBD1 (5 bases). The CDR3 is 13 residues long. Between the trimmed V and J ends, which lost 3 bases and 5 bases, there was a span of 8 bases. Germline V CDR1 and CDR2: SGHRS, YFSETQ. CDR3 DNA: TGCGCCAGCAGCTCCTCAGGGACCGGGGAGCTGTTTTTT. This translates into CASSSSGTGELFF.

The rearrangement joins TRBV7-2 to TRBJ2-3; perhaps TRBD1 as D (5 bases). This CDR3 region has 14 residues. Trimming removed 1 base from V and 5 bases from J, with 10 bases in between. Germline V gene sequence: CDR1 SGHTA, CDR2 FQGNSA. The CDR3 sequence: CASSLVQGVDTQYF. The CDR3 nucleotides read TGTGCCAGCAGCTTAGTGCAGGGCGTAGATACGCAGTATTTT.

The V call is TRBV6-4, the J call TRBJ2-1; D uncertain. The germline gives CDR1 MRHNA, CDR2 SNTAGT. Trimming took off 2 bases at V and 4 bases at J, with 12 bases between the two ends. CDR3 length: 15 amino acids. Here the CDR3 DNA reads TGTGCCAGCAGTGACGGGCTTCCCGGTTACAATGAGCAGTTCTTC. Protein sequence: CASSDGLPGYNEQFF.

The sample holds a few counts of this clone. The chain is built from TRBV19 and TRBJ2-7, with D possibly matching TRBD1 (6 bases). V was clipped by 3 bases and J by 3 bases, with 9 bases between them. Germline V gene data show CDR1 as LNHDA and CDR2 as SQIVND (reference sequence). This CDR3 has 13 amino acids. The CDR3 is CASSINRDYEQYF. CDR3 bases: TGTGCCAGTAGTATTAACAGGGACTACGAGCAGTACTTC.

This sequence joins TRBV11-2 and TRBJ1-1; D might be TRBD1 (5 bases). CDR3 length equals 13 residues. Germline assignment: CDR1 SGHAT and CDR2 FQNNGV. Trimming left V 2 bases short and J 4 bases short, with 8 bases between. For the CDR3, the DNA is TGTGCCAGCAGCTTATCTAGGGGCACTGAAGCTTTCTTT. This gives the protein CASSLSRGTEAFF.

CDR3: CASTRTSSTTDTQYF. CDR3 sequence (DNA): TGTGCCAGCACCCGGACTAGCTCTACCACAGATACGCAGTATTTT. The chain employs TRBV27 and TRBJ2-3, with TRBD2 identical over 8 bases. The germline CDR1 and CDR2 sequences are MNHEY and SMNVEV (reference sequence). The CDR3 has 15 amino acids. Germline trimming cut 7 bases from V and 2 bases from J; bases unmatched to any gene: 8.

This rearrangement joins TRBV4-1 to TRBJ1-6; 8 bases line up with TRBD1. CDR3 length: 17 residues. Trimming removed 1 base from V and 6 bases from J; junction bases left unmatched: 8. Germline loops: CDR1 MGHRA, CDR2 YSYEKL. CDR3 DNA sequence: TGCGCCAGCAGCCAAGGACTTCAGGGGGCGGGTAATTCACCCCTCCACTTT. This codes for CASSQGLQGAGNSPLHF.

This chain connects TRBV9 to TRBJ1-6; the D gene is possibly TRBD1 (5 bases). CDR3 length: 14 amino acids. Trimming cost V 1 base and J 10 bases, with 12 bases left between them. In germline, CDR1 is SGDLS, CDR2 YYNGEE. The CDR3 nucleotides are TGTGCCAGCAGCGTAACGATGGGGGGGTCACCCCTCCACTTT. This translates into CASSVTMGGSPLHF.

The genes are TRBV5-6 and TRBJ1-2; tentative D call: TRBD1 (5 bases). Germline V CDR1 and CDR2: SGHDT, YYEEEE. Trimming removed 0 bases at V and 8 bases at J, with 14 bases between. This CDR3 contains 14 residues. Here the CDR3 reads CASSLVWQGEGYTF. Here the CDR3 DNA reads TGTGCCAGCAGCTTGGTTTGGCAGGGCGAGGGCTACACCTTC.

The V call is TRBV3-1 (or the pseudogene TRBV3-2), the J call TRBJ2-1; TRBD2 aligns across 8 bases. The CDR3 extends over 14 amino acids. V shed 0 bases, J shed 9 bases, and the junction held 4 bases outside the gene matches. CDR1 and CDR2 from the germline V gene are LGHDT and YNNKEL (reference sequence). The CDR3 reads CASSQEGGGLEQFF. Here the CDR3 DNA reads TGTGCCAGCAGCCAAGAGGGCGGGGGGCTTGAGCAGTTCTTC.

This chain connects TRBV5-1 to TRBJ2-1; 9 bases match TRBD2. CDR3 length: 19 residues. Germline lookup yields CDR1 SGHRS and CDR2 YFSETQ. V trimming: 1 base; J trimming: 2 bases; junction bases outside the gene matches: 13. The chain's CDR3 is CASSLLGGSGGLTYNEQFF. CDR3 coding DNA: TGCGCCAGCAGCTTGTTAGGCGGTAGCGGGGGCCTTACCTACAATGAGCAGTTCTTC.

The chain couples TRBV4-2 to TRBJ1-1; 12 bases are a match to TRBD1. This CDR3 region has 15 residues. Germline CDR1 and CDR2: LGHNA and YNFKEQ. The ends lost 1 base at V and 4 bases at J; junction bases unmatched: 1. CDR3 sequence (DNA): TGTGCCAGCAGCCAAGCGGGACAGGGGGCCACTGAAGCTTTCTTT. Translation: CASSQAGQGATEAFF.

V is TRBV27 and J is TRBJ2-7; weak D call: TRBD1 (6 bases). Germline CDR1 MNHEY, CDR2 SMNVEV (reference sequence). This CDR3 spans 14 amino acids. V lost 3 bases and J lost 3, with 12 bases in between. CDR3: CASSFDRNDYEQYF. The CDR3 region has the DNA TGTGCCAGCAGTTTTGACAGGAACGACTACGAGCAGTACTTC.

CDR3 sequence: CASSLRAGGRNTEAFF. The CDR3 DNA reads TGCGCCAGCAGCTTGAGGGCAGGGGGGAGAAACACTGAAGCTTTCTTT. The chain couples TRBV5-1 to TRBJ1-1, with 7 positions matching TRBD1. Germline V lookup: CDR1 SGHRS, CDR2 YFSETQ. The CDR3 sequence is 16 residues long. The J segment lost 2 bases and the V segment lost 1 base, leaving 8 bases of the junction unmatched.

The chain uses TRBV7-6 and TRBJ2-3, with a tentative D call TRBD2 (5 bases). This CDR3 is built from 18 residues. Germline V gene data show CDR1 as SGHVS and CDR2 as FNYEAQ. The V end was cut by 4 bases, the J end by 2 bases, with 22 bases between. This chain's CDR3 is CASSSGTPSKRNTDTQYF. As DNA, the CDR3 is TGTGCCAGCAGCTCGGGAACTCCTAGCAAAAGAAACACAGATACGCAGTATTTT.

The CDR3 nucleotides are TGTGCCAGCAGTTACTCTCAGGGTAAAGAGAACTATGGCTACACCTTC. Translated, it gives CASSYSQGKENYGYTF. This sequence joins TRBV6-5 and TRBJ1-2; possibly TRBD1 for D (5 bases). The germline V gene has CDR1 MNHEY and CDR2 SVGAGI. CDR3 length equals 16 residues. V lost 0 bases to trimming and J lost 2 bases, with 13 bases between them.

The chain carries TRBV5-1 and TRBJ1-1; D unclear. CDR1 is SGHRS and CDR2 is YFSETQ in the germline V gene. The CDR3 covers 13 residues. Trimming took 1 base from V and 3 from J, leaving 7 bases between them. The CDR3 loop reads CASSLTRDTEAFF. Written as DNA, the CDR3 is TGCGCCAGCAGCTTGACCCGGGACACTGAAGCTTTCTTT.

The chain is built from TRBV27 and TRBJ1-1, with D possibly matching TRBD1 (6 bases). Trimming left V 6 bases short and J 4 bases short, with 12 bases between. Germline V gene sequence: CDR1 MNHEY, CDR2 SMNVEV (reference sequence). The length of the CDR3 is 13 residues. CDR3: CASRSGVGTEAFF. The CDR3 DNA is TGTGCCAGCAGGTCAGGGGTTGGCACTGAAGCTTTCTTT.